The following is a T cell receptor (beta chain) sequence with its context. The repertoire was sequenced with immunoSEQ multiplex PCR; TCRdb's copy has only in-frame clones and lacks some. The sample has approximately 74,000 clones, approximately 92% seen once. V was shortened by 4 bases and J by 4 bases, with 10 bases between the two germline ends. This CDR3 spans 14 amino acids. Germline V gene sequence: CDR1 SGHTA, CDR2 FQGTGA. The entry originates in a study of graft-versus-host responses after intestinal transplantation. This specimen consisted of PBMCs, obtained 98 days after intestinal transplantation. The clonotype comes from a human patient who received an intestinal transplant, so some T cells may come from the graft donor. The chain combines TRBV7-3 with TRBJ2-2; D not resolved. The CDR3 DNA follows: TGTGCCAGCAGCTATACTTTGGGCACCGGGGAGCTGTTTTTT. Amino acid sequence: CASSYTLGTGELFF.